A selection of T cell receptor beta chains follows, all from one sample in a study of blood T cell repertoires in COVID-19. Assay: immunoSEQ multiplex PCR; the TCRdb copy retains only in-frame clones and omits some. Of 120,000 to 150,000 clones in the sample, approximately 80% were seen once. Sequencing was done on a sample of PBMCs or T cells enriched from blood (not recorded which). Receptors originate from a woman aged 40 to 55 who had recovered from COVID-19. Each CDR3 is given with its conserved first and last residue. Fields, in order: D gene, clone size, V gene, J gene, CDR3 protein, CDR3 DNA. D genes are given only for firm matches. Clone size is not always given. Where it is, it says once, few, many or a class for expanded clones.

d_gene: .
abundance: .
v_gene: TRBV12-5
j_gene: TRBJ1-1
CDR3aa: CASGLAGMNTEAFF
CDR3nt: TGTGCTAGTGGTTTGGCGGGGATGAACACTGAAGCTTTCTTT

d_gene: .
abundance: few
v_gene: TRBV9
j_gene: TRBJ1-2
CDR3aa: CASSTGTPRAGYTF
CDR3nt: TGTGCCAGCAGCACGGGGACACCACGGGCGGGCTACACCTTC

d_gene: TRBD1
abundance: .
v_gene: TRBV4-1
j_gene: TRBJ1-1
CDR3aa: CASSQEYRGQVGTEAFF
CDR3nt: TGCGCCAGCAGCCAAGAGTACAGGGGGCAAGTGGGCACTGAAGCTTTCTTT

d_gene: .
abundance: many
v_gene: TRBV7-9
j_gene: TRBJ1-5
CDR3aa: CASSSQGLVQPQHF
CDR3nt: TGTGCCAGCAGCTCGCAGGGTTTAGTTCAGCCCCAGCATTTT

d_gene: .
abundance: .
v_gene: TRBV28
j_gene: TRBJ1-1
CDR3aa: CASRGEGNTEAFF
CDR3nt: TGTGCCAGCAGAGGGGAGGGAAACACTGAAGCTTTCTTT

d_gene: .
abundance: .
v_gene: TRBV5-5
j_gene: TRBJ1-4
CDR3aa: CASSLAPGLTNEKLFF
CDR3nt: TGTGCCAGCAGCTTGGCCCCGGGACTAACTAATGAAAAACTGTTTTTT

d_gene: TRBD1
abundance: .
v_gene: TRBV5-1
j_gene: TRBJ1-4
CDR3aa: CASSIGQGATNEKLFF
CDR3nt: TGCGCCAGCAGCATAGGACAGGGGGCGACTAATGAAAAACTGTTTTTT

d_gene: TRBD1
abundance: .
v_gene: TRBV6-5
j_gene: TRBJ1-5
CDR3aa: CASYRGGSQPQHF
CDR3nt: TGTGCCAGTTACAGGGGTGGTAGTCAGCCCCAGCATTTT

d_gene: .
abundance: .
v_gene: TRBV6-5
j_gene: TRBJ1-5
CDR3aa: CASKRTAGINQPQHF
CDR3nt: TGTGCCAGCAAACGGACAGCCGGCATAAATCAGCCCCAGCATTTT

d_gene: .
abundance: .
v_gene: TRBV27
j_gene: TRBJ1-1
CDR3aa: CASSLTGRGGTEAFF
CDR3nt: TGTGCCAGCAGTTTGACCGGACGGGGGGGTACTGAAGCTTTCTTT

d_gene: .
abundance: .
v_gene: TRBV25-1
j_gene: TRBJ2-2
CDR3aa: CASRGTRRGGTGELFF
CDR3nt: TGTGCCAGCAGGGGCACGAGGAGGGGAGGCACCGGGGAGCTGTTTTTT

d_gene: .
abundance: .
v_gene: TRBV7-6
j_gene: TRBJ2-7
CDR3aa: CASSLAEGQYF
CDR3nt: TGTGCCAGCAGCTTAGCGGAGGGGCAGTACTTC

d_gene: TRBD1
abundance: .
v_gene: TRBV19
j_gene: TRBJ2-7
CDR3aa: CASSLGTGAFEQYF
CDR3nt: TGTGCCAGTTCCCTCGGGACAGGGGCGTTCGAGCAGTACTTC

d_gene: TRBD1
abundance: .
v_gene: TRBV19
j_gene: TRBJ2-6
CDR3aa: CASSLSGQGAGRSGANVLTF
CDR3nt: TGTGCCAGTAGTTTAAGTGGACAGGGCGCAGGCCGATCTGGGGCCAACGTCCTGACTTTC

d_gene: TRBD1
abundance: .
v_gene: TRBV12-3/TRBV12-4
j_gene: TRBJ2-1
CDR3aa: CASTRGNEQFF
CDR3nt: TGTGCCAGCACCAGGGGGAATGAGCAGTTCTTC

d_gene: .
abundance: .
v_gene: TRBV5-1
j_gene: TRBJ1-1
CDR3aa: CASSLEGEFYPFF
CDR3nt: TGCGCCAGCAGCTTGGAGGGGGAGTTTTATCCTTTCTTT

d_gene: TRBD1
abundance: .
v_gene: TRBV10-3
j_gene: TRBJ1-2
CDR3aa: CAISRQGKNYGYTF
CDR3nt: TGTGCCATCAGCAGACAGGGAAAAAACTATGGCTACACCTTC

d_gene: .
abundance: .
v_gene: TRBV7-9
j_gene: TRBJ1-4
CDR3aa: CASSRVDEKLFF
CDR3nt: TGTGCCAGCAGCCGCGTGGATGAAAAACTGTTTTTT

d_gene: .
abundance: .
v_gene: TRBV4-1
j_gene: TRBJ1-3
CDR3aa: CASSQDGRSGNTIYF
CDR3nt: TGCGCCAGCAGCCAAGATGGGCGTTCTGGAAACACCATATATTTT

d_gene: TRBD2
abundance: .
v_gene: TRBV3-1/TRBV3-2
j_gene: TRBJ2-3
CDR3aa: CASSQEASGGALDTQYF
CDR3nt: TGTGCCAGCAGCCAAGAGGCTAGCGGGGGGGCATTAGATACGCAGTATTTT

d_gene: TRBD2
abundance: .
v_gene: TRBV3-1/TRBV3-2
j_gene: TRBJ2-1
CDR3aa: CASSQDPGLAGDEQFF
CDR3nt: TGTGCCAGCAGCCAAGACCCGGGACTAGCGGGAGATGAGCAGTTCTTC

d_gene: .
abundance: .
v_gene: TRBV5-4
j_gene: TRBJ2-6
CDR3aa: CASSAPGAGANVLTF
CDR3nt: TGTGCCAGCAGCGCCCCAGGGGCTGGGGCCAACGTCCTGACTTTC

d_gene: TRBD2
abundance: .
v_gene: TRBV30
j_gene: TRBJ2-1
CDR3aa: CAWSAHLAGVNNEQFF
CDR3nt: TGTGCCTGGAGTGCTCATCTAGCGGGAGTAAATAATGAGCAGTTCTTC

d_gene: .
abundance: .
v_gene: TRBV15
j_gene: TRBJ2-7
CDR3aa: CATSRGRGTAAEQYF
CDR3nt: TGTGCCACCAGCAGAGGTCGCGGGACTGCTGCCGAGCAGTACTTC

d_gene: .
abundance: .
v_gene: TRBV4-2
j_gene: TRBJ1-5
CDR3aa: CASSQVGQGGQPQHF
CDR3nt: TGTGCCAGCAGCCAGGTTGGGCAGGGTGGGCAGCCCCAGCATTTT

d_gene: .
abundance: many
v_gene: TRBV11-2
j_gene: TRBJ2-5
CDR3aa: CASSLQRQETQYF
CDR3nt: TGTGCCAGCAGCTTACAGAGGCAAGAGACCCAGTACTTC

d_gene: TRBD1
abundance: .
v_gene: TRBV2
j_gene: TRBJ2-2
CDR3aa: CASTGVGTGELFF
CDR3nt: TGTGCCAGTACAGGGGTGGGCACCGGGGAGCTGTTTTTT

d_gene: TRBD2
abundance: .
v_gene: TRBV5-1
j_gene: TRBJ2-1
CDR3aa: CASSIRAGESYNEQFF
CDR3nt: TGCGCCAGCAGCATTCGAGCGGGAGAATCCTACAATGAGCAGTTCTTC

d_gene: .
abundance: .
v_gene: TRBV6-1
j_gene: TRBJ2-3
CDR3aa: CASSEALRGRTDTQYF
CDR3nt: TGTGCCAGCAGTGAAGCCCTCAGGGGTCGCACAGATACGCAGTATTTT

d_gene: TRBD1
abundance: .
v_gene: TRBV27
j_gene: TRBJ1-4
CDR3aa: CASRRDRVNEKLFF
CDR3nt: TGTGCCAGCAGGCGGGACAGGGTAAATGAAAAACTGTTTTTT

d_gene: TRBD1
abundance: once
v_gene: TRBV2
j_gene: TRBJ1-5
CDR3aa: CASRAGGLGNQPQHF
CDR3nt: TGTGCCAGCCGGGCAGGGGGCTTAGGCAATCAGCCCCAGCATTTT

d_gene: .
abundance: .
v_gene: TRBV10-3
j_gene: TRBJ2-3
CDR3aa: CAISERETTDTQYF
CDR3nt: TGTGCCATCAGTGAACGGGAAACCACAGATACGCAGTATTTT

d_gene: TRBD1
abundance: once
v_gene: TRBV9
j_gene: TRBJ2-7
CDR3aa: CASSRGGQGNYEQYF
CDR3nt: TGTGCCAGCAGCAGAGGGGGACAGGGAAACTACGAGCAGTACTTC

d_gene: .
abundance: .
v_gene: TRBV11-3
j_gene: TRBJ2-2
CDR3aa: CASSPHGGNTGELFF
CDR3nt: TGTGCCAGCAGCCCCCATGGCGGGAACACCGGGGAGCTGTTTTTT

d_gene: .
abundance: .
v_gene: TRBV27
j_gene: TRBJ2-7
CDR3aa: CASSFGSSPGNEQYF
CDR3nt: TGTGCCAGCAGTTTTGGGAGCTCTCCCGGGAACGAGCAGTACTTC

d_gene: .
abundance: .
v_gene: TRBV9
j_gene: TRBJ1-3
CDR3aa: CASSVGGGSGNTIYF
CDR3nt: TGTGCCAGCAGCGTAGGGGGAGGATCTGGAAACACCATATATTTT

d_gene: .
abundance: .
v_gene: TRBV7-6
j_gene: TRBJ2-5
CDR3aa: CASSVLAQGETQYF
CDR3nt: TGTGCCAGCAGCGTGCTAGCTCAGGGGGAGACCCAGTACTTC

d_gene: .
abundance: .
v_gene: TRBV6-5
j_gene: TRBJ1-1
CDR3aa: CASILWGGEYTEAFF
CDR3nt: TGTGCCAGCATTCTCTGGGGGGGGGAGTACACTGAAGCTTTCTTT

d_gene: .
abundance: .
v_gene: TRBV13
j_gene: TRBJ1-3
CDR3aa: CASSLGTGYSGNTIYF
CDR3nt: TGTGCCAGCAGCTTAGGGACGGGTTACTCTGGAAACACCATATATTTT

d_gene: TRBD1
abundance: .
v_gene: TRBV5-4
j_gene: TRBJ1-6
CDR3aa: CASSLRDRASPLHF
CDR3nt: TGTGCCAGCAGCCTCAGGGACAGGGCTTCACCCCTCCACTTT

d_gene: TRBD2
abundance: .
v_gene: TRBV11-3
j_gene: TRBJ2-1
CDR3aa: CASSIDSRLAGGYNEQFF
CDR3nt: TGTGCCAGCAGCATAGACTCCCGTCTAGCGGGAGGGTACAATGAGCAGTTCTTC

d_gene: .
abundance: .
v_gene: TRBV6-1
j_gene: TRBJ2-7
CDR3aa: CASSENRGPNEQYF
CDR3nt: TGTGCCAGCAGTGAAAATAGAGGCCCAAACGAGCAGTACTTC

d_gene: TRBD1
abundance: .
v_gene: TRBV4-1
j_gene: TRBJ1-1
CDR3aa: CASSPQGGQNTEAFF
CDR3nt: TGCGCCAGCAGCCCTCAAGGGGGCCAGAACACTGAAGCTTTCTTT

d_gene: .
abundance: once
v_gene: TRBV30
j_gene: TRBJ2-7
CDR3aa: CAWSPGIDGYEQYF
CDR3nt: TGTGCCTGGAGTCCCGGGATCGATGGCTACGAGCAGTACTTC

d_gene: .
abundance: .
v_gene: TRBV3-1/TRBV3-2
j_gene: TRBJ2-2
CDR3aa: CASSLTLFGELFF
CDR3nt: TGTGCCAGCAGCCTGACTCTCTTCGGGGAGCTGTTTTTT

d_gene: .
abundance: .
v_gene: TRBV6-1
j_gene: TRBJ1-2
CDR3aa: CASSEPTGSYTF
CDR3nt: TGTGCCAGCAGTGAACCCACAGGGTCTTACACCTTC

d_gene: .
abundance: once
v_gene: TRBV3-1/TRBV3-2
j_gene: TRBJ1-3
CDR3aa: CASSPLRAGNTIYF
CDR3nt: TGTGCCAGCAGTCCCCTCCGGGCTGGAAACACCATATATTTT

d_gene: .
abundance: .
v_gene: TRBV24-1
j_gene: TRBJ2-7
CDR3aa: CAPPGREYYEQYF
CDR3nt: TGTGCCCCCCCTGGACGGGAGTATTACGAGCAGTACTTC

d_gene: TRBD1
abundance: .
v_gene: TRBV27
j_gene: TRBJ1-2
CDR3aa: CASSLSGQGTLYGYTF
CDR3nt: TGTGCCAGCAGTTTATCGGGACAGGGGACCCTCTATGGCTACACCTTC

d_gene: TRBD2
abundance: .
v_gene: TRBV12-5
j_gene: TRBJ2-3
CDR3aa: CASGNVAGSTDTQYF
CDR3nt: TGTGCTAGTGGAAACGTAGCGGGGTCCACAGATACGCAGTATTTT

d_gene: TRBD1
abundance: .
v_gene: TRBV7-6
j_gene: TRBJ1-1
CDR3aa: CASSLAKTGGGTEAFF
CDR3nt: TGTGCCAGCAGCTTGGCCAAGACAGGGGGAGGCACTGAAGCTTTCTTT

d_gene: .
abundance: .
v_gene: TRBV21-1
j_gene: TRBJ1-1
CDR3aa: CASSKAGGMNTEAFF
CDR3nt: TGTGCCAGCAGCAAAGCCGGCGGCATGAACACTGAAGCTTTCTTT

d_gene: TRBD2
abundance: .
v_gene: TRBV7-2
j_gene: TRBJ2-7
CDR3aa: CASSSASTSGDYEQYF
CDR3nt: TGTGCCAGCAGCTCAGCGTCGACTAGCGGGGACTACGAGCAGTACTTC